The rows below give T cell receptor beta chains drawn from one sample of a study of beta chain features in type 1 diabetes. Method: immunoSEQ multiplex PCR; TCRdb's copy keeps in-frame clones and lacks some. The sample lists some 140,000 clones; just over 9% were seen once. The sample comprised central memory CD4+ T cells from blood. These receptors were collected from a man aged 18 to 30 in good health. Both conserved end residues are part of each CDR3. D genes are given only for firm matches. Size is omitted from some rows. Given values are once, few, many or a class for expanded clones.

D gene	CDR3 length	V gene	J gene	clone size	CDR3 protein	CDR3 DNA
.	15	TRBV30	TRBJ2-5	many	CAWRRMVSRKETQYF	TGTGCCTGGAGGAGGATGGTTTCGAGAAAAGAGACCCAGTACTTC
TRBD1	15	TRBV13	TRBJ2-3	few	CASSPGQGMTDTQYF	TGTGCCAGCAGCCCTGGACAGGGGATGACAGATACGCAGTATTTT
.	14	TRBV30	TRBJ2-1	few	CAWTSGGPYNEQFF	TGTGCCTGGACATCCGGGGGACCCTACAATGAGCAGTTCTTC
.	15	TRBV9	TRBJ1-2	few	CASSVDPTVTYGYTF	TGTGCCAGCAGCGTAGACCCGACAGTAACCTATGGCTACACCTTC
TRBD1	15	TRBV5-1	TRBJ1-2	.	CASSLDTGGRNGYTF	TGCGCCAGCAGCTTGGACACAGGGGGTAGGAATGGCTACACCTTC
.	13	TRBV9	TRBJ1-1	few	CASSVTGTTEAFF	TGTGCCAGCAGCGTAACAGGGACCACTGAAGCTTTCTTT
.	13	TRBV4-2	TRBJ1-6	few	CASSQGGGSPLHF	TGTGCCAGCAGCCAAGGGGGAGGTTCACCCCTCCACTTT
.	15	TRBV27	TRBJ2-7	few	CASSSDRRQSYEQYF	TGTGCCAGCAGTTCCGACAGAAGACAGTCGTACGAGCAGTACTTC
.	11	TRBV29-1	TRBJ2-5	many	CSVVVRETQYF	TGCAGCGTTGTCGTTCGGGAGACCCAGTACTTC
.	16	TRBV2	TRBJ2-7	.	CARNPRNMTADYEQYF	TGTGCCAGGAACCCCCGCAATATGACAGCTGACTACGAGCAGTACTTC
.	16	TRBV4-3	TRBJ2-3	many	CASSQGVDRSTDTQYF	TGCGCCAGCAGCCAAGGTGTGGACAGAAGCACAGATACGCAGTATTTT
.	14	TRBV18	TRBJ1-6	.	CASSPDSYNSPLHF	TGTGCCAGCTCACCCGACAGTTATAATTCACCCCTCCACTTT